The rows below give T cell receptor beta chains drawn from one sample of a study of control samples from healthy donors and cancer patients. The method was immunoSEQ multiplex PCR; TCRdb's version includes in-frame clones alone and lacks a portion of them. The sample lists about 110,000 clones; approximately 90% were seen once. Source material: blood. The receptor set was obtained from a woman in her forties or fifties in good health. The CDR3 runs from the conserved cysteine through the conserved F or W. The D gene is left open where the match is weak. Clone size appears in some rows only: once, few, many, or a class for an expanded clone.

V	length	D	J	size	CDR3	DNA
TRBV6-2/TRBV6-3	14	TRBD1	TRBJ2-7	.	CASSLQGLAYEQYF	TGTGCCAGCAGTCTACAGGGGCTTGCCTACGAGCAGTACTTC
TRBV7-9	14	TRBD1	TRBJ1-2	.	CASSSRDSGDGYTF	TGTGCCAGCAGCTCCCGGGACAGCGGAGATGGCTACACCTTC
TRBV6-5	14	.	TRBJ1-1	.	CASRGGRSNTEAFF	TGTGCCAGCAGGGGGGGCAGATCGAACACTGAAGCTTTCTTT
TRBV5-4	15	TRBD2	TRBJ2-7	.	CASSSRRSLAGEQYF	TGTGCCAGCAGCTCACGCCGTAGCCTAGCGGGGGAGCAGTACTTC
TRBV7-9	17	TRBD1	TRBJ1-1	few	CASSLTGPGTGSTEAFF	TGTGCCAGCAGCTTAACGGGCCCCGGGACAGGGAGCACTGAAGCTTTCTTT
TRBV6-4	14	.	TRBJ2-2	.	CASREQGHAGELFF	TGTGCCAGCAGAGAACAGGGTCACGCCGGGGAGCTGTTTTTT
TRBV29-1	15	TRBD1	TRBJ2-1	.	CSVVTGVESYNEQFF	TGCAGCGTAGTGACAGGGGTAGAGTCCTACAATGAGCAGTTCTTC
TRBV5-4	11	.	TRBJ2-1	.	CASSSSYEQFF	TGTGCCAGCAGCTCCAGTTATGAGCAGTTCTTC
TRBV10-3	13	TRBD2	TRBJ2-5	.	CATRGGGSETQYF	TGTGCCACCCGGGGCGGGGGTTCGGAGACCCAGTACTTC
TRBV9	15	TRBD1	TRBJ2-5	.	CASSHATGAPETQYF	TGTGCCAGCAGCCATGCTACAGGGGCCCCAGAGACCCAGTACTTC
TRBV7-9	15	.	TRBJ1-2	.	CASSLDTLGGYGYTF	TGTGCCAGCAGCTTGGACACCCTTGGGGGCTATGGCTACACCTTC
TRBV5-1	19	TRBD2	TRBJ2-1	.	CASSLMGLAGGPKGNEQFF	TGCGCCAGCAGCTTGATGGGACTAGCGGGAGGGCCGAAAGGCAATGAGCAGTTCTTC
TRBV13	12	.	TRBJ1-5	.	CASSAQNQPQHF	TGTGCCAGCAGCGCCCAGAATCAGCCCCAGCATTTT
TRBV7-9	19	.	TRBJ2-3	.	CASSPRDISPWGDTDTQYF	TGTGCCAGCAGCCCCCGGGACATTTCTCCGTGGGGTGACACAGATACGCAGTATTTT
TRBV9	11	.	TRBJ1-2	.	CASNRDYGYTF	TGTGCCAGCAACAGGGACTATGGCTACACCTTC
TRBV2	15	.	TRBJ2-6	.	CASRVQFSGANVLTF	TGTGCCAGCAGGGTACAGTTTTCTGGGGCCAACGTCCTGACTTTC
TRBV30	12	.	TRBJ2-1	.	CAWEVGDNEQFF	TGTGCCTGGGAGGTAGGAGACAATGAGCAGTTCTTC
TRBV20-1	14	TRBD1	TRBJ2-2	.	CSASPWDRAGELFF	TGCAGTGCTAGTCCTTGGGACAGGGCCGGGGAGCTGTTTTTT
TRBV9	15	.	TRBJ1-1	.	CASSPYGSVDTEAFF	TGTGCCAGCAGCCCCTATGGCTCTGTGGACACTGAAGCTTTCTTT
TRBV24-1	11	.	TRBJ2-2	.	CATSVAGELFF	TGTGCCACCAGTGTCGCCGGGGAGCTGTTTTTT